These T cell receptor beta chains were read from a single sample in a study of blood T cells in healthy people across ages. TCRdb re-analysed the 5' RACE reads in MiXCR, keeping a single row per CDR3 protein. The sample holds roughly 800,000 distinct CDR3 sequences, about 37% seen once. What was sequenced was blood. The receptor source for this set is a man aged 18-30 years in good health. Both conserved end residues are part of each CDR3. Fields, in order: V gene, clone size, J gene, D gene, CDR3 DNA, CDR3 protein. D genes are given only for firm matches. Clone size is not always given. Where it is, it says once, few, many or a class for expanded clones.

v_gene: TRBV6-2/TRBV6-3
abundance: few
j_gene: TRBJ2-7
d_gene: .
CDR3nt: TGTGCCAGCAGTTACGGGGAGTCCTCCCCACAGCAGTACTTC
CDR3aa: CASSYGESSPQQYF

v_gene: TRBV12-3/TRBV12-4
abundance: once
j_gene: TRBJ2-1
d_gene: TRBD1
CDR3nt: TGTGCCAGCATCAAGACAGGGGGTATGGGGAATAAGCAGTTCTTC
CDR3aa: CASIKTGGMGNKQFF

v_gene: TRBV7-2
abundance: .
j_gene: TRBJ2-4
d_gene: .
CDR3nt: TGTGCCAGCAGCTTAGGGCAGCCAAACATTCAGTACTTC
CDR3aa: CASSLGQPNIQYF

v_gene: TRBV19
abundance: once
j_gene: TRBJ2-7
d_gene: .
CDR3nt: TGTGCCACTAGCTGGCAGCGAAGCTCCTGCGAGCAGTACTTC
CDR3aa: CATSWQRSSCEQYF

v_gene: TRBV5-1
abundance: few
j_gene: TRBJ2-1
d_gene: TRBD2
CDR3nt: TGCGCCAGCAGCCCCCTGGGGGGGGAGCAGTTCTTC
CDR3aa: CASSPLGGEQFF

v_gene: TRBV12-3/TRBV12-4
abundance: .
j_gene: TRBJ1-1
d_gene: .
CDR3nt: TGTGCCAGCAGCCCGGGACGGATGAACACTGGAGCTTTCTTT
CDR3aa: CASSPGRMNTGAFF

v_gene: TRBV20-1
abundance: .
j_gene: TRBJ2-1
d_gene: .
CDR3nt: TGCAGTGCTAGAGACCCGGGCGGAACCTACAATGAGCAGTTCTTC
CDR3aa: CSARDPGGTYNEQFF

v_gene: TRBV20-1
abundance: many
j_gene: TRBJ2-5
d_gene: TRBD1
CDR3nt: TGCAGTGCGCAGGGGGCTGGGCGAGAGACCCAGTACTTC
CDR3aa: CSAQGAGRETQYF

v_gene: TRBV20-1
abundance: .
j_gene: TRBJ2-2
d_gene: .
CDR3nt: TGCAGTGCTCGTAATCGACAGAAGACGAACACCGGGGAGCTGTTTTTT
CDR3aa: CSARNRQKTNTGELFF

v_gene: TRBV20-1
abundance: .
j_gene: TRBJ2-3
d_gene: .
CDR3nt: TGCAGTGCTTCCACGGCAGATACGCAGTATTTT
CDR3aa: CSASTADTQYF

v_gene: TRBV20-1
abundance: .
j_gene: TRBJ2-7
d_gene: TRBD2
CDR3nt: TGCAGTGCTAGAGATGGGACTAGCGGGGGCTACGAGCAGTACTTC
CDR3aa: CSARDGTSGGYEQYF

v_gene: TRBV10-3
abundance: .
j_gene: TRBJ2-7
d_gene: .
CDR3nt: TGTGCCATCAGTGAAGGGACCGACGACTACGAGCAGTACTTC
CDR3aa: CAISEGTDDYEQYF

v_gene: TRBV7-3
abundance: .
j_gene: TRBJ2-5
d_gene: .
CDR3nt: TGTGCCAGCAGCTTAACAGGGGACAAATGGGAGACCCAGTACTTC
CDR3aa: CASSLTGDKWETQYF

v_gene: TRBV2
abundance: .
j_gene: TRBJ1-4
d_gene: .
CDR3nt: TGTGCCAGCGTCTACAGGGCAAGATATGGTGAAAAACTGTTTTTT
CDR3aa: CASVYRARYGEKLFF

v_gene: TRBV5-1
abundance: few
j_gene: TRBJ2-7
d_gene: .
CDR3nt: TGCGCCAGCAGCTTGGCCGGGACTTACAGGGAGTCCTACGAGCAGTACTTC
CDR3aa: CASSLAGTYRESYEQYF

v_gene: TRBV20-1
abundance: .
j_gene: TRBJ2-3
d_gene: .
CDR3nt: TGCAGTGCTAGAGCCTCCCCCAAGGGGCTCACTAGGGGCACAGATACGCAGTATTTT
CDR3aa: CSARASPKGLTRGTDTQYF

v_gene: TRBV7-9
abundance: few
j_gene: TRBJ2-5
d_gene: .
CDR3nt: TGTGCCAGCAGCCCCTCAGGATACCAAGAGACCCAGTACTTC
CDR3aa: CASSPSGYQETQYF

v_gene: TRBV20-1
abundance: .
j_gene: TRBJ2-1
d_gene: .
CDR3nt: TGCAGTGCTAGCGGGAGTCATAGCTCCTACAATGAGCAGTTCTTC
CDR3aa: CSASGSHSSYNEQFF

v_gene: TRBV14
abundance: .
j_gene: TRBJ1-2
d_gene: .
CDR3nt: TGTGCCAGCAGCCCAGAAAGGGGCGGTTCTGGCTACACCTTC
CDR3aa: CASSPERGGSGYTF

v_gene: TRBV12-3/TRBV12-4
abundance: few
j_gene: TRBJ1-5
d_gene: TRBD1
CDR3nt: TGTGCCAGCAGTCGCCACCGGGACAGGGGGCATCAGCCCCAGCATTTT
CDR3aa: CASSRHRDRGHQPQHF

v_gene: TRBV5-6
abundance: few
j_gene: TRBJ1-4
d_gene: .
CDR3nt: TGTGCCAGCAGCGCGGGTACCAATGAAAAACTGTTTTTT
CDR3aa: CASSAGTNEKLFF

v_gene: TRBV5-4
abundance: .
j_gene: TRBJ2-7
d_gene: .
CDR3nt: TGTGCCAGCAAGCCAGATTCCTACAATGAGCAGTACTTC
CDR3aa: CASKPDSYNEQYF

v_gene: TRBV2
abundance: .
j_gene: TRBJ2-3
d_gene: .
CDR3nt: TGTGCCAGCAGTGGGGGGTTTGGCACAGATACGCAGTATTTT
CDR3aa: CASSGGFGTDTQYF

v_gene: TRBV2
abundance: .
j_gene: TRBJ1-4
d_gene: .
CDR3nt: TGTGCCAGCCTCCGGGGGAAGACAGCTCCAACAACTAATGAAAAACTGTTTTTT
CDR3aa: CASLRGKTAPTTNEKLFF

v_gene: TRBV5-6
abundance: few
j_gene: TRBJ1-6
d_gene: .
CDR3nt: TGTGCCAGCAGCTTGACCGGGGGCGATTATTCACCCCTCCACTTT
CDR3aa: CASSLTGGDYSPLHF

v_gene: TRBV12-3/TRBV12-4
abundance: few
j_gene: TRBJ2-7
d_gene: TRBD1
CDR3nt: TGTGCCAGCAGGGGGGACAGAGAACCCTACGAGCAGTACTTC
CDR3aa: CASRGDREPYEQYF

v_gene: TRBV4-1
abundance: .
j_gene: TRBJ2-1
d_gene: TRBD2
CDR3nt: TGCGCCAGCAGCCAAGAAATTGGGGGACTAGCCTTAAATGAGCAGTTCTTC
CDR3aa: CASSQEIGGLALNEQFF

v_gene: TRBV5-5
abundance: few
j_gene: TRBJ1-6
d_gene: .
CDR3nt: TGTGCCAGCAGCTTGGGGCAGGGAGTAGAGAATTCACCCCTCCACTTT
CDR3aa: CASSLGQGVENSPLHF

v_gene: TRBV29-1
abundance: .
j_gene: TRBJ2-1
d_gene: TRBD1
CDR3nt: TGCAGCGTTGATGGGACAGGGGGTTTGGGGACGGAGACCCAGTTCTTC
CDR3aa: CSVDGTGGLGTETQFF

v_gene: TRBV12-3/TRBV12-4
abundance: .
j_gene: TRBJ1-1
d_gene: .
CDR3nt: TGTGCCAGCAGTTCCCGGGGAGTCACCAAGAGTACTGAAGCTTTCTTT
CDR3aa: CASSSRGVTKSTEAFF